The 28 T cell receptor beta chains presented below share a single source sample, sequenced in a study of T cell changes during pregnancy in multiple sclerosis. Profiling relied on immunoSEQ multiplex PCR, and the TCRdb table lists in-frame clones only, not all of them. The table records about 57,000 clones, 88% of them present only once. The specimen comprised CD4+ T cells from peripheral blood mononuclear cells, sampled in the third trimester of pregnancy. Receptors were obtained from a female donor with multiple sclerosis, enrolled in a pregnancy study.

This rearrangement joins TRBV6-5 to TRBJ2-2; TRBD2 matches at 12 bases. After removal of 6 bases from V and 5 bases from J, the junction contained 4 bases not matched to a gene. Germline V gene lookup returns CDR1 MNHEY and CDR2 SVGAGI. The CDR3 totals 15 residues. CDR3 protein: CASRPGTSGTGELFF. The CDR3 nucleotides read TGTGCCAGCAGGCCCGGGACTAGCGGGACCGGGGAGCTGTTTTTT.

This chain links TRBV11-2 with TRBJ1-3; D is unclear. Germline lookup yields CDR1 SGHAT and CDR2 FQNNGV. The CDR3 extends over 15 amino acids. Trimming cost V 6 bases and J 0 bases, with 12 bases left between them. The DNA of the CDR3 is TGTGCCAGCAGAGCCATACGAGGCTCTGGAAACACCATATATTTT. It is translated as CASRAIRGSGNTIYF.

The J gene is TRBJ2-1, the V gene TRBV4-3; TRBD2 is a possible D gene (6 bases). From germline, CDR1 is LGHNA and CDR2 YSLEER. V shed 4 bases and J shed 6 bases, with 10 bases lying between them. CDR3 length: 13 amino acids. CDR3 residues: CASSLAATNEQFF. The CDR3 coding sequence is TGCGCCAGCAGCCTAGCGGCGACCAATGAGCAGTTCTTC.

This chain uses TRBV25-1 with TRBJ2-5; D might be TRBD2 (6 bases). This CDR3 has 15 residues. Germline-derived CDR1 and CDR2 are MGHDK and SYGVNS. Trimming stripped 5 bases from V and 4 bases from J, with 17 bases between. The CDR3 here is CASSPRSRERETQYF. The CDR3 bases are TGTGCCAGCAGTCCTCGGTCACGGGAGAGAGAGACCCAGTACTTC.

The chain links TRBV11-2 to TRBJ1-2, with 9 bases aligning to TRBD1. Germline-derived CDR1 and CDR2 are SGHAT and FQNNGV. V shed 6 bases and J 0 bases; nucleotides not matched to a gene: 14. The CDR3 contains 18 residues. CDR3 DNA: TGTGCCAGCAGTCACATGAGGACAGGGGATGGAGCTAACTATGGCTACACCTTC. Its translation is CASSHMRTGDGANYGYTF.

This clone was counted once. The J gene is TRBJ1-2, the V gene TRBV6-4; 7 positions agree with TRBD1. V shed 3 bases, J shed 3 bases, and the junction held 10 bases outside the gene matches. The CDR3 spans 16 residues. Germline CDR1 MRHNA, CDR2 SNTAGT. The CDR3 sequence: CASSEPYRDSDYGYTF. CDR3 nucleotide sequence: TGTGCCAGCAGTGAACCTTACCGGGACAGCGACTATGGCTACACCTTC.

The chain combines TRBV5-6 with TRBJ2-3, with a weak D call TRBD1 (5 bases). The CDR3 has 15 amino acids. Trimming removed 4 bases at V and 2 bases at J, with 14 bases between. CDR1 and CDR2 (germline): SGHDT, YYEEEE. Written as DNA, the CDR3 is TGTGCCAGCAGCCGAACCCAGGGTAACACAGATACGCAGTATTTT. Amino acids: CASSRTQGNTDTQYF.

The V and J genes are TRBV11-2 and TRBJ1-1, with a weak D call TRBD1 (6 bases). Germline V gene sequence: CDR1 SGHAT, CDR2 FQNNGV. Trimming shortened V by 3 bases and J by 0 bases, and 11 bases separated the two germline ends. The CDR3 runs 15 residues. Written as DNA, the CDR3 is TGTGCCAGCAGCTTTAGACAGGTCATGAACACTGAAGCTTTCTTT. It is translated as CASSFRQVMNTEAFF.

The rearrangement uses TRBV7-3 and TRBJ2-1; a possible D gene is TRBD1 (6 bases). The CDR3 has 16 amino acids. Germline V gene lookup returns CDR1 SGHTA and CDR2 FQGTGA. V was cut by 1 base and J by 7 bases, with 17 bases left in between. DNA of the CDR3: TGTGCCAGCAGCTTAAACGCGATAGAGAGGGGGAATGAGCAGTTCTTC. It codes for CASSLNAIERGNEQFF.

This rearrangement joins TRBV30 to TRBJ1-5, with TRBD1 matching 8 bases. The CDR3 has 17 amino acids. CDR1 GTSNPN and CDR2 SVGIG come from the germline V gene (reference sequence). V lost 2 bases to trimming and J lost 0 bases; unmatched junction nucleotides: 9. The CDR3 sequence: CAWSHRGETDSNQPQHF. In nucleotides, the CDR3 is TGTGCCTGGAGTCACAGGGGGGAAACCGATAGCAATCAGCCCCAGCATTTT.

V usage is TRBV30 and J usage is TRBJ1-2, with D possibly TRBD1 on 5 matching bases. Trimming cost V 3 bases and J 6 bases, with 23 bases left between them. In germline, CDR1 is GTSNPN, CDR2 SVGIG (reference sequence). The CDR3 extends over 16 amino acids. CDR3 in amino acids: CAWRAGRTLSSDGYTF. In nucleotides, the CDR3 is TGTGCCTGGAGGGCGGGACGGACCTTGTCTTCCGATGGCTACACCTTC.

The chain links TRBV19 to TRBJ2-2; 9 bases map to TRBD2. J gave up 5 bases and V 5 bases, and 12 bases lay outside the gene matches. The CDR3 consists of 17 residues. CDR1 and CDR2 from the germline V gene are LNHDA and SQIVND (reference sequence). CDR3 coding DNA: TGTGCCAGTAGTGTCTTAGCGGGAGTTCGTTATACCGGGGAGCTGTTTTTT. It specifies CASSVLAGVRYTGELFF.

The gene calls are TRBV9 and TRBJ2-2; tentatively, D is TRBD2 (6 bases). The CDR3 is 16 amino acids. Trimming shortened V by 4 bases and J by 4 bases, and 17 bases separated the two germline ends. Germline lookup yields CDR1 SGDLS and CDR2 YYNGEE. The CDR3 reads CASSLRLGIATGELFF. DNA of the CDR3: TGTGCCAGCAGCTTACGACTAGGAATAGCCACCGGGGAGCTGTTTTTT.

In its sample, this clone was seen a few times. Additional DNA sequences in this sample encode the identical CDR3. This chain connects TRBV7-8 to TRBJ2-7; 8 bases align to TRBD2. This CDR3 is built from 16 residues. V was pared by 4 bases and J by 1 base, with 9 bases of the junction left unmatched. The V gene's germline CDR1 is SGHVS and CDR2 FQNEAQ. CDR3 sequence (DNA): TGTGCCAGCAGCTCCCCGGGCGCGGGAGGTTCCTACGAGCAGTACTTC. It is translated as CASSSPGAGGSYEQYF.

The V and J genes are TRBV30 and TRBJ1-5, with D unclear. Trimming stripped 0 bases from V and 2 bases from J, with 5 bases between. The CDR3 contains 13 residues. Germline V gene data show CDR1 as GTSNPN and CDR2 as SVGIG (reference sequence). CDR3 region: CAWSVIGNQPQHF. CDR3 bases: TGTGCCTGGAGTGTTATAGGCAATCAGCCCCAGCATTTT.

This clone was counted ten times or more. Here the CDR3 reads CASSLGSGSTYEQYF. CDR3 bases: TGTGCCAGCAGCTTAGGCAGCGGGAGTACCTACGAGCAGTACTTC. The chain joins TRBV7-6 to TRBJ2-7; 8 positions agree with TRBD2. With V trimmed by 1 base and J by 2 bases, 4 bases remained unmatched. The CDR3 totals 15 residues. Germline CDR1 and CDR2: SGHVS and FNYEAQ.

This chain links TRBV5-6 with TRBJ2-3, with a weak D call TRBD1 (5 bases). The V gene's germline CDR1 is SGHDT and CDR2 YYEEEE. This CDR3 comprises 15 residues. V gave up 4 bases and J gave up 11 bases, with 23 bases separating them. The DNA for the CDR3 is TGTGCCAGCAGCCCCCGGCAGGGTTACGATTTGGGGCAGTATTTT. This translates into CASSPRQGYDLGQYF.

This clone turned up a few times. The V and J genes are TRBV30 and TRBJ1-2; possibly TRBD1 for D (5 bases). V lost 2 bases to trimming and J lost 5 bases, with 12 bases between them. Germline-derived CDR1 and CDR2 are GTSNPN and SVGIG (reference sequence). The CDR3 has 13 amino acids. The CDR3, as DNA: TGTGCCTGGAGTTTCAGGGAATTGTATGGCTACACCTTC. This codes for CAWSFRELYGYTF.

The V gene is TRBV27, the J gene TRBJ1-2; D may be TRBD1 (5 bases). This CDR3 has 14 amino acids. Germline assignment: CDR1 MNHEY and CDR2 SMNVEV (reference sequence). Trimming shortened V by 2 bases and J by 6 bases, and 13 bases separated the two germline ends. CDR3 residues: CASSLRGGMDGYTF. CDR3 in DNA: TGTGCCAGCAGTTTAAGGGGAGGGATGGATGGCTACACCTTC.

This chain uses TRBV12-5 with TRBJ2-1; 15 bases are a match to TRBD2. Unmatched junction bases numbered 4, after V lost 0 bases and J lost 1 base. The CDR3 is 19 amino acids. Looked up from germline, CDR1 is LGHNT and CDR2 is FRNRAP. CDR3 sequence reads: CASGLVPGLAGGSYNEQFF. Written as DNA, the CDR3 is TGTGCTAGTGGTTTGGTACCGGGACTAGCGGGGGGTTCCTACAATGAGCAGTTCTTC. Complete variable domain (other parts from reference TRBV12-5 and TRBJ2-1): DARVTQTPRHKVTEMGQEVTMRCQPILGHNTVFWYRQTMMQGLELLAYFRNRAPLDDSGMPKDRFSAEMPDATLATLKIQPSEPRDSAVYFCASGLVPGLAGGSYNEQFFGPGTRLTVL.

This chain links TRBV5-4 with TRBJ2-3; TRBD2 aligns across 10 bases. CDR3 size: 16 residues. The germline CDR1 and CDR2 sequences are SGHNT and YYREEE (reference sequence). V was clipped by 0 bases and J by 3 bases; unmatched bases: 4. The chain's CDR3 is CASSLVLAGDTDTQYF. CDR3 sequence (DNA): TGTGCCAGCAGCTTGGTTCTAGCGGGAGATACAGATACGCAGTATTTT.

The CDR3, as DNA: TGTGCCAGCAGCTTAGCGCTGTCGGGGGGGCCAGATACGCAGTATTTT. Translation: CASSLALSGGPDTQYF. J is TRBJ2-3 and V is TRBV7-2, with 8 bases matching TRBD2. There are 16 residues in the CDR3. After removal of 0 bases from V and 4 bases from J, the junction contained 6 bases not matched to a gene. Germline CDR1 SGHTA, CDR2 FQGNSA.

This sequence joins TRBV7-9 and TRBJ2-2; D remains unclear. From germline, CDR1 is SEHNR and CDR2 FQNEAQ (reference sequence). Trimming pared 3 bases from V and 5 bases from J, leaving 13 bases between. CDR3 size: 15 residues. Written as DNA, the CDR3 is TGTGCCAGCAGCTTTTTCGGGTTGGAAACCGGGGAGCTGTTTTTT. It translates to CASSFFGLETGELFF.

The gene calls are TRBV4-3 and TRBJ2-5; 8 bases fit TRBD2. CDR1 and CDR2 (germline): LGHNA, YSLEER. The CDR3 sequence is 14 residues long. With 2 bases clipped from V and 4 bases from J, the junction kept 3 bases outside the gene matches. Here the CDR3 reads CASSQQTSGETQYF. The CDR3 bases are TGCGCCAGCAGCCAACAAACTAGCGGAGAGACCCAGTACTTC.

The chain is built from TRBV7-3 and TRBJ2-1, with TRBD2 matching 11 bases. V lost 5 bases, J lost 4 bases, and 7 bases stayed unmatched. The CDR3 is made up of 16 amino acids. Germline CDR1 is SGHTA and CDR2 is FQGTGA. The chain's CDR3 is CASSLGLAGGYNEQFF. CDR3 DNA: TGTGCCAGCAGCCTGGGGCTAGCGGGGGGTTACAATGAGCAGTTCTTC.

V is TRBV7-3 and J is TRBJ1-1; TRBD1 is a possible D gene (5 bases). This CDR3 region has 13 residues. The germline V and J ends were trimmed by 5 bases and 5 bases, with 12 bases remaining between them. CDR1 SGHTA and CDR2 FQGTGA come from the germline V gene. The CDR3 DNA is TGTGCCAGCAGCGGTGGTGGGGCGACTGAAGCTTTCTTT. Translating gives CASSGGGATEAFF.

The chain carries TRBV2 and TRBJ2-1, with D perhaps TRBD1 (6 bases). V was cut by 6 bases and J by 0 bases, with 12 bases left in between. The CDR3 totals 15 residues. Germline V gives CDR1 SNHLY, CDR2 FYNNEI. The CDR3 region has the DNA TGTGCCAGCAGGTTAGGGGGAGACTCCTACAATGAGCAGTTCTTC. This codes for CASRLGGDSYNEQFF.

The gene calls are TRBV6-5 and TRBJ1-2; 8 positions agree with TRBD1. This CDR3 has 15 amino acids. Germline V gene sequence: CDR1 MNHEY, CDR2 SVGAGI. With V trimmed by 4 bases and J by 8 bases, 12 bases remained unmatched. The CDR3 DNA reads as TGTGCCAGCAGTTCTCAGGGGGCGAAAGTGAGGGGCTACACCTTC. Translating it yields CASSSQGAKVRGYTF.